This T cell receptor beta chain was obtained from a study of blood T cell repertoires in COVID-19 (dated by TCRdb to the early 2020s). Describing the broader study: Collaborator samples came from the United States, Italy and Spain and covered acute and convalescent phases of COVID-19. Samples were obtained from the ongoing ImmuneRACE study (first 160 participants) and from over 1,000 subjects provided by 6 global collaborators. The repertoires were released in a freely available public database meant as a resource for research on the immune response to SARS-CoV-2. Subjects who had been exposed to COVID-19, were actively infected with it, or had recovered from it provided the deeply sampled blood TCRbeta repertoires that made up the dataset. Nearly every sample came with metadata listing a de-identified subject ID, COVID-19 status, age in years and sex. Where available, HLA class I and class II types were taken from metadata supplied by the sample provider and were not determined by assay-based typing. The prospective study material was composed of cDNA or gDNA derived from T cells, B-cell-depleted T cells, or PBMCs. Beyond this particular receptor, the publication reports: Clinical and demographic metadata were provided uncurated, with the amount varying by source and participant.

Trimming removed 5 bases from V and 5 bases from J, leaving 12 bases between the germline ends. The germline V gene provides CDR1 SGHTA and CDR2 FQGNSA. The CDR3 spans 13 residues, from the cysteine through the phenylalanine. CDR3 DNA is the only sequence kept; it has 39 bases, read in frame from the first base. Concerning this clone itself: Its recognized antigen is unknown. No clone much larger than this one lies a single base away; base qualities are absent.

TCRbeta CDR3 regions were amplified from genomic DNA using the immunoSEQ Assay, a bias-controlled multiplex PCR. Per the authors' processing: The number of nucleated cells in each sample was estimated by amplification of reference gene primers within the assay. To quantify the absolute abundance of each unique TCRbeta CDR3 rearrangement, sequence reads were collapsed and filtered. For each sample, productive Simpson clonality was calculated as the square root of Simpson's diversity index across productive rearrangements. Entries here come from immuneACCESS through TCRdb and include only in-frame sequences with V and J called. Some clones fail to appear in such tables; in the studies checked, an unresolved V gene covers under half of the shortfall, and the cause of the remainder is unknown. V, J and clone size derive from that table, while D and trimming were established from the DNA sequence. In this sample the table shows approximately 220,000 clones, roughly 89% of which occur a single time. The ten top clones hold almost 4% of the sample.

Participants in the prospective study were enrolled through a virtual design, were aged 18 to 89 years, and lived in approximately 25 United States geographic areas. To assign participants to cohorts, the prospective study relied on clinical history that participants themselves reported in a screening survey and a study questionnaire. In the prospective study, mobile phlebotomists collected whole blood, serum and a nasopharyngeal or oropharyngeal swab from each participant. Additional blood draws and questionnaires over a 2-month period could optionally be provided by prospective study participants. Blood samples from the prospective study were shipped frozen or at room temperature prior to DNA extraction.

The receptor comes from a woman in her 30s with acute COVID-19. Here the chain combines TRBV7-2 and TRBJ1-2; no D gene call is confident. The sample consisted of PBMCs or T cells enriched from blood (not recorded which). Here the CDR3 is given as CASSPSSQYGYTF. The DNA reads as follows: TGTGCCAGCAGCCCTTCCAGTCAGTATGGCTACACCTTC. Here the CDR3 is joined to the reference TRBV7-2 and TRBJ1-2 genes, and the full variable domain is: GAGVSQSPSNKVTEKGKDVELRCDPISGHTALYWYRQSLGQGLEFLIYFQGNSAPDKSGLPSDRFSAERTGGSVSTLTIQRTQQEDSAVYLCASSPSSQYGYTFGSGTRLTVV.